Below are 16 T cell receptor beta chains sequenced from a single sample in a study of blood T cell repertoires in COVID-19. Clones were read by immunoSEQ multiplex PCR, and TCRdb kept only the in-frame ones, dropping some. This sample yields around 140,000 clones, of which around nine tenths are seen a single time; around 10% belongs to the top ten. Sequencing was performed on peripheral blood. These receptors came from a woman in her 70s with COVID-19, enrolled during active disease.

The CDR3 reads CASSMTGEKLFF. CDR3 nucleotides: TGCGCCAGCAGCATGACTGGGGAAAAACTGTTTTTT. The chain carries TRBV5-1 and TRBJ1-4; D remains unclear. In germline, CDR1 is SGHRS, CDR2 YFSETQ. V was shortened by 4 bases and J by 8 bases, with 9 bases between the two germline ends. This CDR3 comprises 12 residues.

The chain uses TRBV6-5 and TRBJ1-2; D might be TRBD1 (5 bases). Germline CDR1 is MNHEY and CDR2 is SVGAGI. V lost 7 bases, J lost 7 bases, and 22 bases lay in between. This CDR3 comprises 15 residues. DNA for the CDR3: TGTGCCAGCATTGCAGGGATGGGTGACGGTAGTGGCTACACCTTC. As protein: CASIAGMGDGSGYTF.

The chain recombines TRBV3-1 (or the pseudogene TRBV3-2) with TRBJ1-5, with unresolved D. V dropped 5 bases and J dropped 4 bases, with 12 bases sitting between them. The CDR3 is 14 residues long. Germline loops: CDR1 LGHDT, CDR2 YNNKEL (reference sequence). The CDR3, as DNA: TGTGCCAGCAGCAGAGGGTTGGGGAATCAGCCCCAGCATTTT. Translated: CASSRGLGNQPQHF.

The CDR3 sequence: CASCRDRQETQYF. The CDR3 DNA follows: TGTGCCAGCTGTAGGGACAGACAAGAGACCCAGTACTTC. The chain has TRBV5-6 and TRBJ2-5, with 7 bases matching TRBD1. This CDR3 has 13 residues. J gave up 2 bases and V 7 bases, and 5 bases lay outside the gene matches. Germline CDR1 SGHDT, CDR2 YYEEEE.

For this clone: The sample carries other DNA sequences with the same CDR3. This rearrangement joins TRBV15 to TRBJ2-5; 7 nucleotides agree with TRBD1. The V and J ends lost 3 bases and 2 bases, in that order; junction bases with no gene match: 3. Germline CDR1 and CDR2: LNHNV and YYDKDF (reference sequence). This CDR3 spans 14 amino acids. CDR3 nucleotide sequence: TGTGCCACCAGCAGGGGCAGGGGGCAAGAGACCCAGTACTTC. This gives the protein CATSRGRGQETQYF.

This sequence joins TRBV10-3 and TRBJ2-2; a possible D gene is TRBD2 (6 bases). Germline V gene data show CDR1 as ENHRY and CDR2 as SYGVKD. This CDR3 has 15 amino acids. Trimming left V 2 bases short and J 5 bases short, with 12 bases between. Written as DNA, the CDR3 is TGTGCCATCAGTGAGGGACTACTGGGGACCGGGGAGCTGTTTTTT. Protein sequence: CAISEGLLGTGELFF.

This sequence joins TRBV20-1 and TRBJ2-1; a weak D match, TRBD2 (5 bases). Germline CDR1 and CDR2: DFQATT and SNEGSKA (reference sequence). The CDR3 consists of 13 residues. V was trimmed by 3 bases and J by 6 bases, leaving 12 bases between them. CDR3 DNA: TGCAGTGCTAGTTTCCCTAGCCTCAATGAGCAGTTCTTC. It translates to CSASFPSLNEQFF.

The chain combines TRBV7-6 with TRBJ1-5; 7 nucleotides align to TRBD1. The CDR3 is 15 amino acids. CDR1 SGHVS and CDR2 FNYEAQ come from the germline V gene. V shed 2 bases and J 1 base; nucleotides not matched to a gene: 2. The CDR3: CASSLLGGSNQPQHF. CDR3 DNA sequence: TGTGCCAGCAGCTTACTAGGGGGCAGCAATCAGCCCCAGCATTTT.

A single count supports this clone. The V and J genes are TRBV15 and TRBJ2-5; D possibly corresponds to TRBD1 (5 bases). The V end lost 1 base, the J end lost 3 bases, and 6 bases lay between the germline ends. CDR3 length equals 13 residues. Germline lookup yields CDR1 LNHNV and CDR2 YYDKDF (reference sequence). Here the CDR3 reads CATSRGQKETQYF. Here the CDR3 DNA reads TGTGCCACCAGCAGAGGACAGAAAGAGACCCAGTACTTC. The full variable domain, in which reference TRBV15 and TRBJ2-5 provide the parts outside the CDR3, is DAMVIQNPRYQVTQFGKPVTLSCSQTLNHNVMYWYQQKSSQAPKLLFHYYDKDFNNEADTPDNFQSRRPNTSFCFLDIRSPGLGDTAMYLCATSRGQKETQYFGPGTRLLVL.

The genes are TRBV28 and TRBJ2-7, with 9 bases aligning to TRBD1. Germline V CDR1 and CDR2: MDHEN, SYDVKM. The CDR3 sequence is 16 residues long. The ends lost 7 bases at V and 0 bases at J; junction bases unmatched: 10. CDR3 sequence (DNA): TGTGCCAGCACCCAACAGGGGGCGGGGGTCTCCTACGAGCAGTACTTC. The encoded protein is CASTQQGAGVSYEQYF.

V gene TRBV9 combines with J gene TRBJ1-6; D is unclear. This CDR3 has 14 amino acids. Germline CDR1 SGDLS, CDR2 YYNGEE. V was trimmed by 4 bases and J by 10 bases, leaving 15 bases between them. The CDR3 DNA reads TGTGCCAGCAGCCAGACTCTGGGTGGGTCACCCCTCCACTTT. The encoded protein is CASSQTLGGSPLHF.

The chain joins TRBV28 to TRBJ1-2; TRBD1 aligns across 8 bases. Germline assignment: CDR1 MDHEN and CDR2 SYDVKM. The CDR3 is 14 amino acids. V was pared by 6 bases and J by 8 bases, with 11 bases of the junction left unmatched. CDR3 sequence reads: CASSFGTGLRGYTF. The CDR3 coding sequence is TGTGCCAGCAGCTTTGGGACAGGCCTAAGGGGCTACACCTTC.

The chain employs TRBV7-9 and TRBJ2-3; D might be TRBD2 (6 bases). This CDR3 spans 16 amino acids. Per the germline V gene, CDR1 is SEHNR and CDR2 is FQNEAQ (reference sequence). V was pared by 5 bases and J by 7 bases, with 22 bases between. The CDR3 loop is CASSPWGVDIRNTQYF. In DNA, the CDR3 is TGTGCCAGCAGCCCCTGGGGGGTTGACATACGAAATACGCAGTATTTT. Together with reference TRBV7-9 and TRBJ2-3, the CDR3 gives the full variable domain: DTGVSQNPRHKITKRGQNVTFRCDPISEHNRLYWYRQTLGQGPEFLTYFQNEAQLEKSRLLSDRFSAERPKGSFSTLEIQRTEQGDSAMYLCASSPWGVDIRNTQYFGPGTRLTVL.

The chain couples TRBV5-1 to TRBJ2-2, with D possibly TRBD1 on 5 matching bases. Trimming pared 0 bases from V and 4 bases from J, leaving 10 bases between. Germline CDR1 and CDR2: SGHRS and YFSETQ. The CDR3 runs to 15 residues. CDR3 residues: CASSLEARVTGELFF. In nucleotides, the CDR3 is TGCGCCAGCAGCTTGGAGGCCAGGGTCACCGGGGAGCTGTTTTTT.

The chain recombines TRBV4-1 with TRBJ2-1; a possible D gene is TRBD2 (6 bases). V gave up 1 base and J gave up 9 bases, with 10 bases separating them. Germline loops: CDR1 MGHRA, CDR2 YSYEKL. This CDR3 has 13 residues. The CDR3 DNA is TGCGCCAGCAGCCAAGGACTAGACACTGAGCAGTTCTTC. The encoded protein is CASSQGLDTEQFF.

The CDR3 sequence is CASSEGTSGGDEQFF. CDR3 in DNA: TGTGCCAGCAGCGAAGGTACTAGCGGTGGGGATGAGCAGTTCTTC. The rearrangement uses TRBV7-2 and TRBJ2-1, with 8 bases identical to TRBD2. The CDR3 is 15 residues long. Losses at the gene ends were 5 bases for V and 8 bases for J; bases not matched to a gene: 11. CDR1 and CDR2 (germline): SGHTA, FQGNSA.